This T cell receptor (beta chain) was profiled in a study of blood T cell repertoires in COVID-19. The overall study: The analysed material was cDNA or gDNA that came from T cells, B-cell-depleted T cells, or PBMCs.

CDR3 size: 12 residues. Germline V CDR1 and CDR2: MDHEN, SYDVKM. Deletions cut 9 bases from V and 2 bases from J, with 11 bases between. In the original analysis: Quantification of nucleated cells was approximated via reference gene primer amplification. Using immunoSEQ multiplex PCR, the repertoire was profiled, and TCRdb retains in-frame clones only, with some absent. D and trimming come from the DNA, and the V and J calls and clone size come from that table. There are 250,000 to 350,000 clones in the sample; more than 75% occur only once, and roughly 7.1% lies in the top ten. The sequence was collected from a woman aged 50 to 60 who had recovered from COVID-19. Sequencing used peripheral blood. The chain joins TRBV28 to TRBJ2-7, with unresolved D. The CDR3 is CASTRGPYEQYF. The CDR3 DNA reads as TGTGCCAGTACTCGTGGGCCCTACGAGCAGTACTTC.